This T cell receptor beta chain originates from a study of CD8 T cells in ankylosing spondylitis. The sample holds a few counts of this clonotype. Its cognate antigen is unknown. Quantitative 5'-RACE with molecular barcodes generated TCR beta libraries. TCRdb reprocessed the 5' RACE reads with MiXCR, giving one entry per CDR3 protein. The sample yields 400,000 or so distinct CDR3 sequences, roughly 26% seen once. Whole-study results and caveats: In peripheral blood, disease-linked CD8+ clones occurred at relatively low frequencies. It appeared that ankylosing spondylitis blood was characterized by a TCR beta motif of under ten highly homologous variants.

CDR3 length: 14 residues. Looked up from germline, CDR1 is LNHNV and CDR2 is YYDKDF (reference sequence). The V and J ends lost 0 bases and 3 bases respectively, with 8 bases between them. This sequence joins TRBV15 and TRBJ2-5, with unresolved D. The source of this sequence is a male donor with ankylosing spondylitis. Sequencing input: blood, either unsorted or a sorted T cell fraction (not recorded which). CDR3 amino acids: CATSRDIWEETQYF. CDR3 bases: TGTGCCACCAGCAGAGATATATGGGAAGAGACCCAGTACTTC.